Listed below are T cell receptor beta chains from one sample, sequenced in a study of blood T cell repertoires in COVID-19. The repertoire was sequenced with immunoSEQ multiplex PCR; TCRdb's copy has only in-frame clones and lacks some. The repertoire holds over 200,000 clones, with approximately 90% as singletons. The sample consisted of peripheral blood. The receptors derive from a man aged 55 to 70 with COVID-19, enrolled during active disease. The CDR3 runs from the conserved cysteine through the conserved F or W. Fields, in order: clone size, V gene, CDR3 length, J gene, D gene, CDR3 DNA, CDR3 protein. The D gene is left open where the match is weak. A row's size may be missing; if present it is once, few, many or a size class.

few	TRBV27	14	TRBJ1-2	.	TGTGCCAGCAGTTTTGCAGGTCGGGGTTTTGGCTACACCTTC	CASSFAGRGFGYTF
.	TRBV2	14	TRBJ1-5	TRBD1	TGTGCCAGCAGCCAGGACAGGGGGAGTCAGCCCCAGCATTTT	CASSQDRGSQPQHF
once	TRBV9	18	TRBJ1-4	.	TGTGCCAGCAGCCCCAGAGGGGGAGCAGGCCGGATTAATGAAAAACTGTTTTTT	CASSPRGGAGRINEKLFF
.	TRBV7-6	15	TRBJ2-1	TRBD2	TGTGCCAGCAGCCTAAGCGGGGGGCTGATCAATGAGCAGTTCTTC	CASSLSGGLINEQFF
.	TRBV15	14	TRBJ1-2	TRBD1	TGTGCCACCAGCGCGACAGGGGGCGGCTATGGCTACACCTTC	CATSATGGGYGYTF
.	TRBV7-9	15	TRBJ2-7	TRBD2	TGTGCCAGCAGCGGGATAGGGCGGGGGACCTACGAGCAGTACTTC	CASSGIGRGTYEQYF
.	TRBV18	16	TRBJ2-3	TRBD2	TGTGCCAGCTCTGGGCAGCGGGGGATATACACAGATACGCAGTATTTT	CASSGQRGIYTDTQYF
.	TRBV3-1/TRBV3-2	13	TRBJ2-7	TRBD2	TGTGCCAGCAGCCAAGTCCCGGCGGGGGAGTGGTACTTC	CASSQVPAGEWYF
.	TRBV9	19	TRBJ2-2	TRBD2	TGTGCCAGCAGCGGACCCGAATCCCTAGCGGGGGGAAGCACCGGGGAGCTGTTTTTT	CASSGPESLAGGSTGELFF
.	TRBV7-9	17	TRBJ2-7	TRBD2	TGTGCCAGCAGCCCGTGGACTAGCGGGAGCTTACGGGGCGAGCAGTACTTC	CASSPWTSGSLRGEQYF
.	TRBV6-5	14	TRBJ2-2	TRBD1	TGTGCCAGCAGCAGACAGGGGAACACCGGGGAGCTGTTTTTT	CASSRQGNTGELFF
.	TRBV5-1	16	TRBJ2-1	TRBD2	TGCGCCAGCAGCCTCGTGCAGGGACTAGCCGTCAATGAGCAGTTCTTC	CASSLVQGLAVNEQFF
.	TRBV7-2	15	TRBJ2-7	.	TGTGCCAGCAGCCCATATAAAAGCGGCCGTCGGGAGCAGTACTTC	CASSPYKSGRREQYF
.	TRBV11-2	16	TRBJ1-1	.	TGTGCCAGCAGCTTGAACAGCCTTGGCATGAACACTGAAGCTTTCTTT	CASSLNSLGMNTEAFF
.	TRBV7-2	16	TRBJ2-7	TRBD2	TGTGCCAGCAGCTGGGGATCCACTAGCGGGACCTACGAGCAGTACTTC	CASSWGSTSGTYEQYF
.	TRBV10-1	15	TRBJ1-1	.	TGCGCCAGCAGTGAGTCGACGGGAGGTGGGGCGGTAGCTTTCTTT	CASSESTGGGAVAFF